What follows describes a single T cell receptor (beta chain). The sample holds a few counts of this clonotype. The antigen it recognizes is unknown. Nothing much larger sits one base from this clone, and base qualities are not available. This entry comes from a study of identical twins (TCRdb year 2016). Describing the broader study: The study deep-sequenced TCR alpha and beta repertoires from monozygotic twins, unrelated adults of various ages and cord blood to test whether fetal clonotypes persist. To rule out contamination, the twin experiments were replicated at different times with different library preparation protocols.

Libraries were made using 5' RACE. Instrument used: Illumina HiSeq 2000. A universal primer binding site was introduced by template switching, and a unique molecular identifier was present in the final cDNA, enabling accurate counting of TCR cDNA molecules. First-strand cDNA for TCR alpha and beta chains was synthesized from specific primers in the conserved constant-segment region. To control for contamination, every cDNA library carried two barcodes: a SMART-Mk sample barcode plus Illumina barcodes. Two successive PCR steps introduced TruSeq adapter sequences along with Illumina sample barcodes. TCR alpha and beta cDNA libraries were sequenced on the Illumina HiSeq platform with custom primers. As for the original processing: Unique molecular identifiers were extracted from raw reads with MiGEC, and CDR3 positions were determined with MiXCR. Recombination models were inferred per individual with the repgenHMM and IGoR tools using an EM algorithm. Shared clonotypes were analyzed with the tcR package in R, and sharing was normalized by the product of cloneset sizes. To study raw recombination without the effects of thymic and clonal selection, out-of-frame nonproductive sequences were analyzed. TCRdb reanalyzed the raw reads on its own, using fastp at Q25 for trimming and MiXCR for clone calling, and kept in-frame beta chains. Rows merge per CDR3 protein into single entries with the most common DNA and genes. It is TCRdb's table, rather than the study itself, that gives the V and J calls and clone size. The sample includes some 1,600,000 distinct CDR3 sequences, with more than 30% observed a single time. The top ten constitute about 0.27% of the sample.

Every donor in the study was a healthy Caucasian. Overall study outcomes, separate from this receptor: Because the same donors could not be followed over many years, the conclusions depended on cross-sectional statistical analysis. Abundant cord blood beta clonotypes carried fewer insertions; young adult naive repertoires showed a weaker similar trend, while memory repertoires showed none. In monozygotic twins, recombination models systematically underestimated out-of-frame TCR alpha sharing, but the models matched the sharing seen between unrelated individuals. Out-of-frame TCR alpha sequences shared between twins showed an excess of low generation-probability sequences compared with coincidental sharing between unrelated individuals. A weaker excess of twin sharing was found in beta out-of-frame sequences because the signal-to-noise ratio was lowered by fewer shared sequences. Zero-insertion analyses could be partly confounded by invariant T cells such as MAIT and iNKT, though diverse VJ usage argued against such confounding for most clonotypes.

Spanning cysteine to phenylalanine, the CDR3 consists of 15 amino acids. The read is trimmed to its CDR3 DNA, 45 bases read in frame from base 1. V lost 1 base and J lost 10 bases; the stretch between them is 14 bases long. This chain joins TRBV12-3 or TRBV12-4 to TRBJ1-6, with a weak D call of TRBD1 (6 bases match). The sample taken for sequencing was cord blood. The clonotype was recovered from a newborn girl in good health. This receptor carries the CDR3 CASSLGTNGGSPLHF. The nucleotide sequence reads as follows: TGTGCCAGCAGTTTAGGGACAAACGGGGGCTCACCCCTCCACTTT.